The clone carrying this TCR beta chain is labeled medium-sized. Its target is unknown. This sample is drawn from a study of spatial heterogeneity in lung cancer. Study findings and constraints: The number of expanded tumor alpha and beta chains correlated with mutation number. Alpha chains reached an estimated coverage of approximately 6.6% of tumor T cells, and beta chains about 13%.

Time point: sample taken at primary tumor resection. The study tagged each TCR cDNA molecule with a unique molecular identifier. TCRdb independently ran MiXCR on the 5' RACE reads; one entry per CDR3 protein. The table lists more than 3,000 distinct CDR3 sequences, approximately 9.2% of them singletons. The material sequenced was lung tumor tissue, taken at surgery. The sequence was obtained from a male donor with early-stage non-small cell lung cancer.

The CDR3, as DNA: TGTGCCAGCAGTTCCCTCCAGGTCGGGGTAGATACGCAGTATTTT. It yields the protein CASSSLQVGVDTQYF. The chain couples TRBV27 to TRBJ2-3; D perhaps matches TRBD2 (5 bases). This CDR3 is 15 amino acids long. Germline V lookup: CDR1 MNHEY, CDR2 SMNVEV (reference sequence). Trimming shortened V by 4 bases and J by 5 bases, and 16 bases separated the two germline ends.